In this sample, the clone carrying this T cell receptor beta chain turned up a few times. The sample is drawn from a study of shared T cell receptors in the human thymus. Germline V gene data show CDR1 as SGHAT and CDR2 as FQNNGV. V dropped 1 base and J dropped 5 bases, with 2 bases sitting between them. There are 11 residues in the CDR3. The repertoire was sequenced with immunoSEQ multiplex PCR; TCRdb's copy has only in-frame clones and lacks some. The sample carries hundreds of thousands of clones, more than 70% recorded once. This sample also appeared in a second study, on human thymus T cells. That source reports: Donor material was obtained from healthy Finnish infants undergoing corrective surgery for congenital heart defects. Resections removed during corrective heart surgery provided the thymus tissue used. Apparent bias marked the V and J gene usage of thymic and blood repertoires.

The chain couples TRBV11-2 to TRBJ2-5; D not certain. The clonotype comes from a boy under two years old with a congenital heart defect. The sequencing input was thymocytes. CDR3 region: CASSLAETQYF. In nucleotides, the CDR3 is TGTGCCAGCAGCTTAGCGGAGACCCAGTACTTC.